The clone carrying this TCR beta chain showed up just a few times. Its antigen remains unidentified. This specimen comes from a study of early T cells in non-severe SARS-CoV-2 infection. Looking at the study overall: Unsorted whole-blood RNA was sequenced in bulk, leaving chains unpaired. Study outcomes and limitations: Private and CD4 specificities were missed by VDJdb matching, skewed to anti-spike CD8.

Individual cDNA molecules were tagged with unique molecular identifiers. TCRdb itself ran the 5' RACE reads through MiXCR, one entry per CDR3 protein. The top ten clones hold about 5.9% of a sample with about 35,000 distinct CDR3 sequences, roughly 6.3% of them seen once. The CDR3 contains 15 residues. Germline-derived CDR1 and CDR2 are DFQATT and SNEGSKA (reference sequence). The V gene lost 5 bases and the J gene lost 2 bases, with 15 bases spanning the gap. The chain joins TRBV20-1 to TRBJ2-2, with D maybe TRBD2 (5 bases). The sequenced material came from whole blood. The receptor was derived from an adult who was a healthcare worker with PCR-confirmed SARS-CoV-2 infection or an uninfected control (not recorded which). The CDR3 here is CSAGLEGPNTGELFF. The CDR3 region has the DNA TGCAGTGCTGGGCTTGAGGGCCCCAACACCGGGGAGCTGTTTTTT.